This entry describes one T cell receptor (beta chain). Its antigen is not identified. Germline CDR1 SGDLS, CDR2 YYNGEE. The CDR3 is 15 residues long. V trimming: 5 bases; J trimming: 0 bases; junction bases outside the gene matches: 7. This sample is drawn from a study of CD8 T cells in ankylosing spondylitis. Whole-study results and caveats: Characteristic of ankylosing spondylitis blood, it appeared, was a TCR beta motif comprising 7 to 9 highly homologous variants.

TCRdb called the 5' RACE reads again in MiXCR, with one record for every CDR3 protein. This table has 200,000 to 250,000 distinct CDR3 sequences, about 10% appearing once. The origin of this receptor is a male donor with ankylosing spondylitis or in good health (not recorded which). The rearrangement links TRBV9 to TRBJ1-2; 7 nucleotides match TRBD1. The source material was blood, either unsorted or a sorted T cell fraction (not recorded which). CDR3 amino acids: CASRSQGGPNYGYTF. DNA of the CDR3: TGTGCCAGCAGGTCCCAGGGGGGCCCTAACTATGGCTACACCTTC.